The 27 T cell receptor beta chains in this list originate from one sample, sequenced in a study of shared clonotypes between healthy human individuals. Terminally differentiated effector memory CD45RA+ cells were left out of the naive CD8 fraction, which was CD45RO-negative and positively selected for CCR7. TCRdb keeps only in-frame clones here, not all; method: immunoSEQ multiplex PCR. The data show hundreds of thousands of clones, nearly 95% seen once. Sequenced: naive CD8+ T cells sorted from blood. Receptor source: a man younger than 40 in good health.

The rearrangement uses TRBV4-1 and TRBJ2-3; D unresolved. V dropped 0 bases and J dropped 0 bases, with 13 bases sitting between them. This CDR3 is built from 17 residues. CDR1 is MGHRA, CDR2 YSYEKL, per germline. The CDR3 protein is CASSQDSIVPSTDTQYF. In nucleotides, the CDR3 is TGCGCCAGCAGCCAAGATTCGATAGTACCTAGCACAGATACGCAGTATTTT.

This rearrangement joins TRBV11-3 to TRBJ2-7, with D possibly matching TRBD2 (5 bases). Per the germline V gene, CDR1 is SGHNT and CDR2 is YENEEA. Trimming took off 8 bases at V and 2 bases at J, with 13 bases between the two ends. This CDR3 spans 13 amino acids. The CDR3 coding sequence is TGTGCCAGCTCCGATAGGGAGACCTACGAGCAGTACTTC. This translates into CASSDRETYEQYF.

J is TRBJ2-7 and V is TRBV7-9; D remains ambiguous. Germline lookup yields CDR1 SEHNR and CDR2 FQNEAQ (reference sequence). The CDR3 is 14 amino acids. Deletions cut 2 bases from V and 0 bases from J, with 8 bases between. DNA for the CDR3: TGTGCCAGCAGCTTAACTGGGGACTCCTACGAGCAGTACTTC. This encodes CASSLTGDSYEQYF.

The chain has TRBV13 and TRBJ2-1, with D tentatively TRBD2 (6 bases). The CDR3 is 15 amino acids. The germline V gene has CDR1 PRHDT and CDR2 FYEKMQ (reference sequence). Trimming shortened V by 2 bases and J by 7 bases, and 15 bases separated the two germline ends. The chain's CDR3 is CASSLFGSGRNEQFF. The CDR3 coding sequence is TGTGCCAGCAGCTTATTCGGGAGTGGGCGGAATGAGCAGTTCTTC.

The DNA of the CDR3 is TGTGCCAGCAGCGTAGACGGAAGCGGATCCACAGATACGCAGTATTTT. The encoded protein is CASSVDGSGSTDTQYF. The chain recombines TRBV9 with TRBJ2-3, with D tentatively TRBD2 (5 bases). There are 16 residues in the CDR3. CDR1 is SGDLS and CDR2 is YYNGEE in the germline V gene. Between the trimmed V and J ends, which lost 0 bases and 2 bases, there was a span of 13 bases.

Only one count was recorded for this clone. The chain combines TRBV2 with TRBJ1-2; the D gene is possibly TRBD1 (5 bases). The CDR3 is made up of 13 amino acids. Germline CDR1 is SNHLY and CDR2 is FYNNEI. The V and J ends lost 6 bases and 2 bases respectively, with 10 bases between them. The CDR3 DNA reads TGTGCCAGCAGCGGGGGACTGAACTATGGCTACACCTTC. It yields the protein CASSGGLNYGYTF.

The chain employs TRBV7-9 and TRBJ2-2, with TRBD2 matching 9 bases. This CDR3 region has 16 residues. V shed 4 bases, J shed 5 bases, and the junction held 8 bases outside the gene matches. Germline CDR1 is SEHNR and CDR2 is FQNEAQ (reference sequence). The CDR3 loop reads CASSSGTSSYTGELFF. As DNA, the CDR3 is TGTGCCAGCAGCTCCGGGACTAGCTCTTATACCGGGGAGCTGTTTTTT.

The rearrangement links TRBV30 to TRBJ2-4; weak D call: TRBD1 (5 bases). This CDR3 spans 15 amino acids. CDR1 and CDR2 from the germline V gene are GTSNPN and SVGIG (reference sequence). Deletions cut 2 bases from V and 6 bases from J, with 17 bases between. In DNA form, the CDR3 reads TGTGCCTGGAGTTTAGGGGCGGATTCAACAAACATTCAGTACTTC. Encoded protein: CAWSLGADSTNIQYF.

The chain combines TRBV4-1 with TRBJ2-7; D gene uncertain. Trimming left V 1 base short and J 7 bases short, with 11 bases between. Germline V gene data show CDR1 as MGHRA and CDR2 as YSYEKL. The CDR3 loop spans 13 amino acids. CDR3 nucleotide sequence: TGCGCCAGCAGCCAAGCCCGAGATTGGGAGCAGTACTTC. Translation: CASSQARDWEQYF.

The gene calls are TRBV11-3 and TRBJ2-1; D could derive from TRBD1 or TRBD2 (6 bases each). The CDR3 loop spans 15 amino acids. V shed 1 base and J shed 7 bases, with 14 bases lying between them. Germline V lookup: CDR1 SGHNT, CDR2 YENEEA. In DNA, the CDR3 is TGTGCCAGCAGCTTAGGGTCGGGGGCTGGAAATGAGCAGTTCTTC. Translation gives CASSLGSGAGNEQFF. The complete variable domain, with remaining parts taken from reference TRBV11-3 and TRBJ2-1, reads EAGVVQSPRYKIIEKKQPVAFWCNPISGHNTLYWYLQNLGQGPELLIRYENEEAVDDSQLPKDRFSAERLKGVDSTLKIQPAELGDSAVYLCASSLGSGAGNEQFFGPGTRLTVL.

The gene calls are TRBV10-3 and TRBJ2-7; 11 nucleotides agree with TRBD1. J lost 9 bases, V lost 4 bases, and 11 bases had no gene match. Germline V CDR1 and CDR2: ENHRY, SYGVKD. This CDR3 has 15 residues. CDR3 coding DNA: TGTGCCATCAGTGTTAAGGGACAGGGGGATTCCGCGCAGTACTTC. Its protein product is CAISVKGQGDSAQYF.

This clone has a handful of counts. The chain carries TRBV2 and TRBJ1-5; D not resolved. Trimming cost V 7 bases and J 0 bases, with 19 bases left between them. The CDR3 is 17 residues long. CDR1 and CDR2 (germline): SNHLY, FYNNEI. CDR3 coding DNA: TGTGCCAGCAACTCGATCCCGGGCGTCGATAGCAATCAGCCCCAGCATTTT. It codes for CASNSIPGVDSNQPQHF.

V usage is TRBV7-9 and J usage is TRBJ2-3; 8 nucleotides agree with TRBD2. Looked up from germline, CDR1 is SEHNR and CDR2 is FQNEAQ (reference sequence). J was trimmed by 3 bases and V by 5 bases; bases with no gene match: 10. The CDR3 totals 16 residues. CDR3 nucleotides: TGTGCCAGCAGCCAACCACTAGCGGCCCAAACAGATACGCAGTATTTT. The encoded protein is CASSQPLAAQTDTQYF.

The chain combines TRBV2 with TRBJ2-1; D might be TRBD1 or TRBD2, each matching 5 bases. Trimming shortened V by 1 base and J by 3 bases, and 16 bases separated the two germline ends. The CDR3 runs to 17 residues. CDR1 and CDR2 (germline): SNHLY, FYNNEI. The CDR3 coding sequence is TGTGCCAGCAGTGAAGGCCGGGACCCTTTGGTCTACAATGAGCAGTTCTTC. It encodes CASSEGRDPLVYNEQFF.

This chain joins TRBV27 and TRBJ1-5; 8 nucleotides match TRBD1. The CDR3 runs 14 residues. Germline CDR1 and CDR2: MNHEY and SMNVEV (reference sequence). Losses at the gene ends were 5 bases for V and 9 bases for J; bases not matched to a gene: 9. The CDR3, as DNA: TGTGCCAGCAGTCCAGGGGACAGGCGGCGGCCCCAGCATTTT. Translation: CASSPGDRRRPQHF.

This clone was picked up one time. This chain uses TRBV5-1 with TRBJ2-1, with 14 nucleotides matching TRBD2. This CDR3 region has 16 residues. V was pared by 3 bases and J by 9 bases, with 8 bases of the junction left unmatched. Germline CDR1 and CDR2: SGHRS and YFSETQ. Written as DNA, the CDR3 is TGCGCCAGCAGCTCCTCTACGGGACTAGCGGGAGTTGAGCAGTTCTTC. This encodes CASSSSTGLAGVEQFF.

The chain links TRBV7-8 to TRBJ2-7; 10 bases match TRBD2. The ends lost 6 bases at V and 3 bases at J; junction bases unmatched: 5. Germline V gene data show CDR1 as SGHVS and CDR2 as FQNEAQ. This CDR3 region has 14 residues. CDR3 nucleotides: TGTGCCAGCAGTCTGGGGACTAGCGTCTACGAGCAGTACTTC. This encodes CASSLGTSVYEQYF.

The V call is TRBV4-1, the J call TRBJ1-2; D is possibly TRBD1 (5 bases). The germline CDR1 and CDR2 sequences are MGHRA and YSYEKL. Trimming stripped 1 base from V and 5 bases from J, with 14 bases between. The CDR3 length is 15 residues. The CDR3 here is CASSQVGGGLYGYTF. As DNA, the CDR3 is TGCGCCAGCAGCCAAGTGGGGGGAGGCCTTTATGGCTACACCTTC.

The rearrangement uses TRBV7-2 and TRBJ2-3; no clear D. This CDR3 comprises 13 residues. V lost 1 base and J lost 3, with 5 bases in between. Looked up from germline, CDR1 is SGHTA and CDR2 is FQGNSA. The CDR3 sequence: CASSLGWTDTQYF. CDR3 in DNA: TGTGCCAGCAGCTTAGGGTGGACAGATACGCAGTATTTT.

CDR3 in amino acids: CASKTDTQYF. The CDR3 DNA reads TGTGCCAGCAAGACAGATACGCAGTATTTT. The gene calls are TRBV6-5 and TRBJ2-3; D unresolved. The V and J ends lost 7 bases and 3 bases respectively, with 2 bases between them. The CDR3 contains 10 residues. Germline V gene sequence: CDR1 MNHEY, CDR2 SVGAGI.

The chain couples TRBV6-4 to TRBJ2-1; TRBD2 aligns across 9 bases. CDR3 length: 15 amino acids. V shed 4 bases and J 8 bases; nucleotides not matched to a gene: 9. Per the germline V gene, CDR1 is MRHNA and CDR2 is SNTAGT. The CDR3 sequence is CASSVSAGGSHEQFF. CDR3 DNA: TGTGCCAGCAGTGTTTCCGCGGGAGGGTCCCATGAGCAGTTCTTC.

The chain uses TRBV2 and TRBJ2-7; 9 positions match TRBD2. This CDR3 spans 14 amino acids. The V and J ends lost 7 bases and 3 bases, in that order; junction bases with no gene match: 7. CDR1 and CDR2 (germline): SNHLY, FYNNEI. The DNA for the CDR3 is TGTGCCAGCACGGGTCTAGCGGGAATCTACGAGCAGTACTTC. Translating gives CASTGLAGIYEQYF. The full variable domain, completed using reference TRBV2 and TRBJ2-7, is EPEVTQTPSHQVTQMGQEVILRCVPISNHLYFYWYRQILGQKVEFLVSFYNNEISEKSEIFDDQFSVERPDGSNFTLKIRSTKLEDSAMYFCASTGLAGIYEQYFGPGTRLTVT.

CDR3 protein: CASSLGGSGTGELFF. In DNA, the CDR3 is TGTGCCAGCAGCTTGGGCGGGAGCGGCACCGGGGAGCTGTTTTTT. The chain links TRBV7-6 to TRBJ2-2; 7 bases fit TRBD2. Germline V gene data show CDR1 as SGHVS and CDR2 as FNYEAQ. V lost 3 bases to trimming and J lost 4 bases; unmatched junction nucleotides: 5. This CDR3 has 15 amino acids.

The chain carries TRBV29-1 and TRBJ1-1; 11 bases align to TRBD1. CDR3 length: 14 amino acids. The J segment lost 5 bases and the V segment lost 1 base, leaving 3 bases of the junction unmatched. Germline V lookup: CDR1 SQVTM, CDR2 ANQGSEA. The CDR3 nucleotides read TGCAGCGTTGAAGGGGGACAGGGGGGAACTGAAGCTTTCTTT. This gives the protein CSVEGGQGGTEAFF.

The chain employs TRBV5-1 and TRBJ1-1; 9 bases are shared with TRBD1. CDR3 size: 15 residues. CDR1 SGHRS and CDR2 YFSETQ come from the germline V gene. V was pared by 0 bases and J by 5 bases, with 5 bases of the junction left unmatched. The DNA of the CDR3 is TGCGCCAGCAGCTTGGGACAGGGGGAATGGACTGAAGCTTTCTTT. Protein sequence: CASSLGQGEWTEAFF.

V and J are TRBV28 and TRBJ2-7, with D possibly being TRBD1 (6 bases). The CDR3 length is 11 residues. Germline-derived CDR1 and CDR2 are MDHEN and SYDVKM. Trimming took 6 bases from V and 6 from J, leaving 9 bases between them. The DNA for the CDR3 is TGTGCCAGCAGGGGGACACCCGAGCAGTACTTC. This translates into CASRGTPEQYF.

The V gene is TRBV4-1, the J gene TRBJ2-3; 9 bases align to TRBD2. The CDR3 runs 17 residues. Germline V gene sequence: CDR1 MGHRA, CDR2 YSYEKL. V lost 0 bases to trimming and J lost 0 bases; unmatched junction nucleotides: 4. CDR3: CASSQEGGLASTDTQYF. The CDR3 region has the DNA TGCGCCAGCAGCCAAGAAGGGGGACTAGCTAGCACAGATACGCAGTATTTT.